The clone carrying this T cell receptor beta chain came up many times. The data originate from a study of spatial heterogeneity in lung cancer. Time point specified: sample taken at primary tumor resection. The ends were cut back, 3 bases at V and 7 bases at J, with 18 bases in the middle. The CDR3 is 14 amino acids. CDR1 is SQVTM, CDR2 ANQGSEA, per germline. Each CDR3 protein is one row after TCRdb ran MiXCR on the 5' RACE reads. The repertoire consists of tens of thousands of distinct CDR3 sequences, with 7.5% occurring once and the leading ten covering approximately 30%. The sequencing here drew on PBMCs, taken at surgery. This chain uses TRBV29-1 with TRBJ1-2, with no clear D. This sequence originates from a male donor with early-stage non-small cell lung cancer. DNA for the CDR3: TGCAGCGTTGAGAAGGCTTTTTCTGTAGGTGGCTACACCTTC. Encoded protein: CSVEKAFSVGGYTF.